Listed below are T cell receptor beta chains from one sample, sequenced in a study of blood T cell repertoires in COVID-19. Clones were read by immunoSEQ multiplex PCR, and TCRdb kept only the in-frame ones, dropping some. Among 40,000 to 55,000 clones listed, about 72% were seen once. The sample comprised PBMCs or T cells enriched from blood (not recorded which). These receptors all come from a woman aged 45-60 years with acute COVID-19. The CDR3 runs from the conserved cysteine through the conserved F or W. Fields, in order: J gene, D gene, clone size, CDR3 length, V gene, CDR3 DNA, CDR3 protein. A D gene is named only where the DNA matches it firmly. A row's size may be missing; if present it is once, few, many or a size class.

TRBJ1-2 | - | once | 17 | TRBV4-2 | TGTGCCAGCAGCCAAGGGACAGTCTCACGAGATGACTATGGCTACACCTTC | CASSQGTVSRDDYGYTF
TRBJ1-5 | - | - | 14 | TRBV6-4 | TGTGCCGGCCCGCTTCGTCATAGCAATCAGCCCCAGCATTTT | CAGPLRHSNQPQHF
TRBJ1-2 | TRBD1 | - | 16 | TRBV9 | TGTGCCAGCAGCGTAGCCCCCTTTGAGACAGGGGATGGCTACACCTTC | CASSVAPFETGDGYTF
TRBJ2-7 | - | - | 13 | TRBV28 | TGTGCCAGCACCGACAGCGAGGTACACGAGCAGTACTTC | CASTDSEVHEQYF
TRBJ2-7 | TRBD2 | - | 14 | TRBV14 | TGTGCCAGCAGCCGACTAGCGGGGGATTACGAGCAGTACTTC | CASSRLAGDYEQYF
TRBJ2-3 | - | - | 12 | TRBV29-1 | TGCAGTGGGACTTGGGGGACAGATACGCAGTATTTT | CSGTWGTDTQYF
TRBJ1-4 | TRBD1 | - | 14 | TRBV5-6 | TGTGCCAGCAGCTCGACAGGGGTAGGGGAAAAACTGTTTTTT | CASSSTGVGEKLFF
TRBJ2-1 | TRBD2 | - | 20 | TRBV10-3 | TGTGCCATCAGTGGCGGAGGGCTAGCGGGGGCGCAGAGCTCCTACAATGAGCAGTTCTTC | CAISGGGLAGAQSSYNEQFF
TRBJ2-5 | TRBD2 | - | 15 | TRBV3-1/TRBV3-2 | TGTGCCAGCAGCCAAAATAGCGGGGGGGTCGAGACCCAGTACTTC | CASSQNSGGVETQYF
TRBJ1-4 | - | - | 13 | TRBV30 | TGTGCCTGGAGTCCGGGAGTCCCTGAAAAACTGTTTTTT | CAWSPGVPEKLFF
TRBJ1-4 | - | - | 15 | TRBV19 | TGTGCCAGTAGGACAGAGTTTGCAACTAATGAAAAACTGTTTTTT | CASRTEFATNEKLFF
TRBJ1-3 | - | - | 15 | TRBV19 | TGTGCCAGTAGCTCGGGGAGAGGTGCTGGAAACACCATATATTTT | CASSSGRGAGNTIYF
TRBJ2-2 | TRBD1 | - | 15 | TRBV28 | TGTGCCAGCAACCAAGGACAGGGGAGCACCGGGGAGCTGTTTTTT | CASNQGQGSTGELFF
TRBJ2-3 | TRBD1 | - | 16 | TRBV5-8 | TGTGCCAGCAGCCGAGGACAGGGAGAGGTCACAGATACGCAGTATTTT | CASSRGQGEVTDTQYF
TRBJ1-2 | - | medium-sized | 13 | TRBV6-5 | TGTGCCAGCAGTTACTCTCAAAACTATGGCTACACCTTC | CASSYSQNYGYTF
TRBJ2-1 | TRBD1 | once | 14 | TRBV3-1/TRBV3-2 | TGTGCCAGCAGCCCCGGGACAGGAAACAATGAGCAGTTCTTC | CASSPGTGNNEQFF
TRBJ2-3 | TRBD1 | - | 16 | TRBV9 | TGTGCCAGCAGCGTAGCGGAGGGACAGGGGCTAGATACGCAGTATTTT | CASSVAEGQGLDTQYF
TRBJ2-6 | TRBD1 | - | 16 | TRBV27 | TGTGCCAGCAGTTGGACAGGAACGTCTGGGGCCAACGTCCTGACTTTC | CASSWTGTSGANVLTF
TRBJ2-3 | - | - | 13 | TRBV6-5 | TGTGCCAGCAGGGCGGGGGCCACAGATACGCAGTATTTT | CASRAGATDTQYF
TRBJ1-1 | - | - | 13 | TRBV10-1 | TGCGCCAGCAGTGAGACACGTAACACTGAAGCTTTCTTT | CASSETRNTEAFF
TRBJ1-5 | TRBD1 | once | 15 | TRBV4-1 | TGCGCCAGCAGCCAAACCGGGACAGGGAATCAGCCCCAGCATTTT | CASSQTGTGNQPQHF
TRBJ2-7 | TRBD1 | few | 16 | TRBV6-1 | TGTGCCAGCAGTGGGGGGGTAGGACAGGGGCTCTACGAGCAGTACTTC | CASSGGVGQGLYEQYF
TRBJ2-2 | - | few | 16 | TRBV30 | TGTGCCTGGAGTGTAGTTGGCAGGGTGAACACCGGGGAGCTGTTTTTT | CAWSVVGRVNTGELFF
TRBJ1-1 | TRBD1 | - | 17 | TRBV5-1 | TGCGCCAGCCGACGGGGGCGGACAGGTCACCCGAACACTGAAGCTTTCTTT | CASRRGRTGHPNTEAFF
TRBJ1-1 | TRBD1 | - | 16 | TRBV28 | TGTGCCAGCAGGATCGGGACAGGGAGGAGGTCCACTGAAGCTTTCTTT | CASRIGTGRRSTEAFF
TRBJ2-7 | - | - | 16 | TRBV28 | TGTGCCAGCAGACCCTCCTACGCTGTGTTAGCAAGGGAGCAGTACTTC | CASRPSYAVLAREQYF
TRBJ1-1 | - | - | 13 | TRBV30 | TGTGCCTGGATTAAGGGGTCAGGCTCTGAAGCTTTCTTT | CAWIKGSGSEAFF
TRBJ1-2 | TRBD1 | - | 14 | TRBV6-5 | TGTGCCAGCAGCACCGGGACAGCTTACTATGGCTACACCTTC | CASSTGTAYYGYTF
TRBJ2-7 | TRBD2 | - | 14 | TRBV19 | TGTGCCAGTAGTAGACTAGCGCGGGGGAGCGAGCAGTACTTC | CASSRLARGSEQYF
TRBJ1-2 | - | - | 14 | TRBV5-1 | TGCGCCAGCAGCTTGGGCCAGGACTCTTGGGGCTACACCTTC | CASSLGQDSWGYTF
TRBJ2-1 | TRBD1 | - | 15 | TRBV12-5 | TGTGCTAGTGGTCCCGGACAGGGATCCCACAATGAGCAGTTCTTC | CASGPGQGSHNEQFF
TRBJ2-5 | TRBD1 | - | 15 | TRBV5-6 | TGTGCCAGCAGCTTGGACAGGGGGCCCAGAGAGACCCAGTACTTC | CASSLDRGPRETQYF
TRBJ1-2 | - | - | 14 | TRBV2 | TGTGCCAGCAACACGGACATAGGTTCCTATGGCTACACCTTC | CASNTDIGSYGYTF
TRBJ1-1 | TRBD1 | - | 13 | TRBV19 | TGTGCCAGTAGTCAGGGGGTGAACACTGAAGCTTTCTTT | CASSQGVNTEAFF
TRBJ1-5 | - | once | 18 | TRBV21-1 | TGTGCCAGCAGCAAAGGGAGCGGAAGGGACAGGGGCAATCAGCCCCAGCATTTT | CASSKGSGRDRGNQPQHF
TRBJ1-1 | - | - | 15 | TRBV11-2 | TGTGCCAGCAGCTCCGTACAGGGTACGAACACTGAAGCTTTCTTT | CASSSVQGTNTEAFF
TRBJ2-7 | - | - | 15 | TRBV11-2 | TGTGCCAGCAGCTTAGATTGGGGGCACTCCTACGAGCAGTACTTC | CASSLDWGHSYEQYF
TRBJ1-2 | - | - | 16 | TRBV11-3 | TGTGCCAGCAGCTCGCAGGGCCCGAAGGCTAACTATGGCTACACCTTC | CASSSQGPKANYGYTF
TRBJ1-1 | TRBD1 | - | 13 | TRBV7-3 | TGTGCCAGCAGCTTGACAGGGTACACTGAAGCTTTCTTT | CASSLTGYTEAFF
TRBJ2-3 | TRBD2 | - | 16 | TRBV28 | TGTGCCAGTCAGGATCCAAGCGGGAGTAGCACAGATACGCAGTATTTT | CASQDPSGSSTDTQYF
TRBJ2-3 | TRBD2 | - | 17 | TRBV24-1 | TGTGCCACCAGTGACTCAGCGGGGGGGCCTCCAGCAGATACGCAGTATTTT | CATSDSAGGPPADTQYF
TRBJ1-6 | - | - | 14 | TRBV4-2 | TGTGCCAGCACCTACGGACAGCGTAATTCACCCCTCCACTTT | CASTYGQRNSPLHF
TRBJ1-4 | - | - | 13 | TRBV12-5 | TGTGCTAGTAAAACAGGGACGGGAGAAAAACTGTTTTTT | CASKTGTGEKLFF
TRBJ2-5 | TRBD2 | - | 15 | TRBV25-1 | TGTGCCAGCAGTGCCTCGAATACTAGCGTTGAGACCCAGTACTTC | CASSASNTSVETQYF
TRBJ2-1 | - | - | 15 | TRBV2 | TGTGCCAGCAGTGCCATGACAACCCTATACAATGAGCAGTTCTTC | CASSAMTTLYNEQFF
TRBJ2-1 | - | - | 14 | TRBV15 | TGTGCCACCAGCATAGGGGGGGTAGGGGATGAGCAGTTCTTC | CATSIGGVGDEQFF
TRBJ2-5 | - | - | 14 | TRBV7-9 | TGTGCCAGCAGCCCAGAGTGGACTGAGGTGACCCAGTACTTC | CASSPEWTEVTQYF
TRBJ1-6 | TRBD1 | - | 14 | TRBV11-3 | TGTGCCAGCAGCTACGGACAGGGGTATTCACCCCTCCACTTT | CASSYGQGYSPLHF
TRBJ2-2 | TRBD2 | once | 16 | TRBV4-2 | TGTGCCAGCAGCCAATTAGCGGGGGAGAACACCGGGGAGCTGTTTTTT | CASSQLAGENTGELFF
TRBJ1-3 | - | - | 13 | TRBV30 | TGTGCCTGGACTCCAGGGTCTGGAAACACCATATATTTT | CAWTPGSGNTIYF
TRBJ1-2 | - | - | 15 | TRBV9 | TGTGCCAGCAGCGACCGTCCGGTGGGGCATTATGGCTACACCTTC | CASSDRPVGHYGYTF
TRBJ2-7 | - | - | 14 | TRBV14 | TGTGCCAGCAGCCAAGTCAGGGGAAGAAACGAGCAGTACTTC | CASSQVRGRNEQYF
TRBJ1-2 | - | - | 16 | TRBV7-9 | TGTGCCAGCAGCTTAGTTTCTCTGGCAGGGCGCTATGGCTACACCTTC | CASSLVSLAGRYGYTF
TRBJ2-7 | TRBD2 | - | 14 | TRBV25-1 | TGTGCCAGCAGTGAAACTAGCGGGACTTACGAGCAGTACTTC | CASSETSGTYEQYF
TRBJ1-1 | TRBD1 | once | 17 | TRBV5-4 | TGTGCCAGCAGCTTGCCTGGGACAGGGAGGGAAGACACTGAAGCTTTCTTT | CASSLPGTGREDTEAFF
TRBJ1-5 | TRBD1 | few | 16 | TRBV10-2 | TGCGCCAGCAGTGAGGCGGACAGGGGTTTGAATCAGCCCCAGCATTTT | CASSEADRGLNQPQHF
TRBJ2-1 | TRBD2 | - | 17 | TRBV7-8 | TGTGCCAGCAGCCCTGGCTCCGGGGGGAGATCCTACAATGAGCAGTTCTTC | CASSPGSGGRSYNEQFF
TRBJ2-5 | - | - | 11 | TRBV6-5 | TGTGCCACCCGTGGGCAGGAGACCCAGTACTTC | CATRGQETQYF
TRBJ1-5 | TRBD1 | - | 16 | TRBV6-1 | TGTGCCAGCAGTGATCGAACCGGGACAGGGCTTCAGCCCCAGCATTTT | CASSDRTGTGLQPQHF
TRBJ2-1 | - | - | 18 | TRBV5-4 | TGTGCCAGCAGCCCCCGTGGGGGGGCCTCCAGACCCGACAATGAGCAGTTCTTC | CASSPRGGASRPDNEQFF